Shown below are 32 T cell receptor beta chains from a single sample sequenced in a study of cytomegalovirus exposure and HLA in healthy donors. PCR primers comprised 60 Vbeta and 13 Jbeta primers. Generated by immunoSEQ multiplex PCR, the TCRdb table keeps only in-frame clones and is missing some. Here the sample spans around 76,000 clones, under 85% being singletons. Sequences were obtained from PBMCs. The receptors originated from a woman in her thirties or forties in good health and CMV-seropositive.

V usage is TRBV19 and J usage is TRBJ1-2, with D hard to call. V was trimmed by 0 bases and J by 1 base, leaving 9 bases between them. The CDR3 loop spans 15 amino acids. CDR1 is LNHDA, CDR2 SQIVND, per germline (reference sequence). The CDR3 region has the DNA TGTGCCAGTAGTATAGATCGGGAGGGTAACTATGGCTACACCTTC. This codes for CASSIDREGNYGYTF.

This clone has a handful of counts. A far larger clone is a single base away, which makes a read error likely. The rearrangement joins TRBV9 to TRBJ1-1, with D maybe TRBD1 (5 bases). Trimming left V 6 bases short and J 8 bases short, with 14 bases between. The CDR3 length is 12 residues. Germline assignment: CDR1 SGDLS and CDR2 YYNGEE. CDR3 sequence: CASTSVTGEAFF. The CDR3 region has the DNA TGTGCCAGCACCTCAGTAACAGGAGAAGCTTTCTTT.

CDR3 protein: CASSRGTAGGSTEAFF. The CDR3, as DNA: TGTGCCAGCAGCCGGGGGACAGCGGGCGGGTCCACTGAAGCTTTCTTT. The chain links TRBV7-8 to TRBJ1-1; 7 bases agree with TRBD1. The CDR3 is 16 amino acids. Trimming removed 5 bases from V and 4 bases from J; junction bases left unmatched: 13. From germline, CDR1 is SGHVS and CDR2 FQNEAQ.

The chain employs TRBV18 and TRBJ2-1, with a weak D call TRBD1 (5 bases). V lost 6 bases and J lost 9, with 18 bases in between. The germline CDR1 and CDR2 sequences are KGHSH and LQKENI. This CDR3 is built from 14 residues. The CDR3 loop reads CASSANLQTVEQFF. The CDR3, as DNA: TGTGCCAGCTCCGCTAACCTGCAGACAGTTGAGCAGTTCTTC.

The chain links TRBV9 to TRBJ1-2; 7 nucleotides align to TRBD1. The CDR3 runs to 16 residues. Losses at the gene ends were 2 bases for V and 7 bases for J; bases not matched to a gene: 14. In germline, CDR1 is SGDLS, CDR2 YYNGEE. The CDR3 nucleotides read TGTGCCAGCAGCGTGGATCTAGGGGGCGGTATGAGTGGCTACACCTTC. Amino acids: CASSVDLGGGMSGYTF.

The gene calls are TRBV6-6 and TRBJ2-7, with 9 bases aligning to TRBD1. The CDR3 loop spans 16 amino acids. J gave up 2 bases and V 4 bases, and 9 bases lay outside the gene matches. The germline CDR1 and CDR2 sequences are MNHNY and SVGAGI (reference sequence). CDR3 DNA sequence: TGTGCCAGCAGTTCCCCCGGGACAGGGAAACCCTACGAGCAGTACTTC. Translated: CASSSPGTGKPYEQYF.

This clone was detected only a few times. V is TRBV9 and J is TRBJ2-3, with 7 bases that match TRBD2. Germline loops: CDR1 SGDLS, CDR2 YYNGEE. V lost 4 bases and J lost 5; bases outside the gene matches: 1. The CDR3 contains 12 residues. CDR3 coding DNA: TGTGCCAGCAGCTCTAGCGGAGATACGCAGTATTTT. Translating it yields CASSSSGDTQYF.

This chain uses TRBV7-2 with TRBJ1-1; D is possibly TRBD1 (6 bases). This CDR3 has 14 amino acids. The V gene lost 4 bases and the J gene lost 0 bases, with 9 bases spanning the gap. The germline V gene encodes CDR1 SGHTA and CDR2 FQGNSA. CDR3 nucleotides: TGTGCCAGCAGCTCGGACAGACTGAACACTGAAGCTTTCTTT. It is translated as CASSSDRLNTEAFF.

With respect to this clone: This sample also contains other DNA sequences that code for the same CDR3. This sequence joins TRBV5-1 and TRBJ1-1; 8 bases are a match to TRBD1. V gave up 1 base and J gave up 3 bases; unmatched junction bases: 2. CDR3 length equals 14 residues. The V gene's germline CDR1 is SGHRS and CDR2 YFSETQ. CDR3 nucleotide sequence: TGCGCCAGCAGCTTGCAGGGGGCAGACACTGAAGCTTTCTTT. Its translation: CASSLQGADTEAFF. Supplemented by reference TRBV5-1 and TRBJ1-1, the full variable domain reads KAGVTQTPRYLIKTRGQQVTLSCSPISGHRSVSWYQQTPGQGLQFLFEYFSETQRNKGNFPGRFSGRQFSNSRSEMNVSTLELGDSALYLCASSLQGADTEAFFGQGTRLTVV.

The chain has TRBV29-1 and TRBJ1-4; the match to TRBD1 covers 8 bases. This CDR3 comprises 13 residues. Germline assignment: CDR1 SQVTM and CDR2 ANQGSEA. The trim removed 4 bases at V and 5 bases at J, leaving 3 bases unmatched. CDR3 nucleotides: TGCAGCGTTGCCAGGGGGCGAAATGAAAAACTGTTTTTT. Encoded protein: CSVARGRNEKLFF.

The rearrangement joins TRBV5-1 to TRBJ2-7, with 9 bases aligning to TRBD1. This CDR3 has 16 amino acids. Unmatched junction bases numbered 7, after V lost 0 bases and J lost 3 bases. Germline assignment: CDR1 SGHRS and CDR2 YFSETQ. The CDR3 here is CASSLVGTGTNYEQYF. CDR3 in DNA: TGCGCCAGCAGCTTGGTCGGGACAGGGACCAACTACGAGCAGTACTTC. Full variable domain (missing parts from reference TRBV5-1 and TRBJ2-7): KAGVTQTPRYLIKTRGQQVTLSCSPISGHRSVSWYQQTPGQGLQFLFEYFSETQRNKGNFPGRFSGRQFSNSRSEMNVSTLELGDSALYLCASSLVGTGTNYEQYFGPGTRLTVT.

The V and J genes are TRBV6-1 and TRBJ2-6, with D possibly TRBD1 on 6 matching bases. Trimming took off 1 base at V and 0 bases at J, with 10 bases between the two ends. Germline V gene lookup returns CDR1 MNHNS and CDR2 SASEGT. There are 17 residues in the CDR3. In DNA form, the CDR3 reads TGTGCCAGCAGTGAAGATCGCAGGGGCTCTGGGGCCAACGTCCTGACTTTC. Protein product: CASSEDRRGSGANVLTF.

This clone was recorded only once. This chain links TRBV7-9 with TRBJ1-1, with D possibly TRBD1 on 6 matching bases. The germline V and J ends were trimmed by 1 base and 10 bases, with 7 bases remaining between them. Germline CDR1 is SEHNR and CDR2 is FQNEAQ (reference sequence). The CDR3 is made up of 11 amino acids. The CDR3, as DNA: TGTGCCAGCAGCTTAGACAGGGTAGCTTTCTTT. Its protein is CASSLDRVAFF.

The chain uses TRBV7-2 and TRBJ2-7, with TRBD1 matching 8 bases. Germline V lookup: CDR1 SGHTA, CDR2 FQGNSA. V trimming: 3 bases; J trimming: 2 bases; junction bases outside the gene matches: 6. CDR3 length: 15 residues. Here the CDR3 DNA reads TGTGCCAGCAGCTTCCAGGACAGGGCGACCTACGAGCAGTACTTC. Protein: CASSFQDRATYEQYF.

The genes are TRBV4-1 and TRBJ2-7; the D is unclear. The V gene's germline CDR1 is MGHRA and CDR2 YSYEKL. The V and J ends lost 0 bases and 13 bases respectively, with 13 bases between them. CDR3 length equals 12 residues. CDR3 residues: CASSQEDRRQYF. The CDR3, as DNA: TGCGCCAGCAGCCAAGAAGATCGGCGGCAATACTTC.

This sequence joins TRBV28 and TRBJ1-1, with D unclear. With 3 bases removed from V and 3 bases from J, the gap between germline ends came to 5 bases. The CDR3 is 12 residues long. Germline CDR1 and CDR2: MDHEN and SYDVKM. The chain's CDR3 is CASSLAHTEAFF. The CDR3, as DNA: TGTGCCAGCAGTTTGGCTCACACTGAAGCTTTCTTT.

The chain joins TRBV21-1 to TRBJ1-1. TRBV21-1 is a documented pseudogene. This CDR3 has 13 residues. CDR3 amino acids: CASNGYADTEAFF. The CDR3 coding sequence is TGTGCCAGCAATGGGTACGCGGACACTGAAGCTTTCTTT.

The genes are TRBV9 and TRBJ2-7, with TRBD2 matching 8 bases. Germline assignment: CDR1 SGDLS and CDR2 YYNGEE. The CDR3 is made up of 15 amino acids. V was clipped by 0 bases and J by 4 bases; unmatched bases: 6. Here the CDR3 reads CASSVVPGGVYEQYF. In DNA form, the CDR3 reads TGTGCCAGCAGCGTAGTCCCGGGGGGGGTTTACGAGCAGTACTTC.

This clone was seen once. V is TRBV7-9 and J is TRBJ2-4; D unclear. V lost 0 bases to trimming and J lost 8 bases, with 17 bases between them. The CDR3 is made up of 16 amino acids. The germline CDR1 and CDR2 sequences are SEHNR and FQNEAQ (reference sequence). This chain's CDR3 is CASSLATHEVRDIQYF. In nucleotides, the CDR3 is TGTGCCAGCAGCTTAGCAACCCATGAAGTGAGAGACATTCAGTACTTC.

Here the CDR3 reads CASSRGLAHTGELFF. CDR3 DNA: TGCGCCAGCAGCCGTGGACTAGCGCACACCGGGGAGCTGTTTTTT. This chain links TRBV5-1 with TRBJ2-2, with 9 bases fitting TRBD2. The CDR3 sequence is 15 residues long. V dropped 4 bases and J dropped 3; count of bases not matched to a gene: 4. Germline CDR1 is SGHRS and CDR2 is YFSETQ.

The chain uses TRBV19 and TRBJ2-2; 7 bases are a match to TRBD1. Germline CDR1 is LNHDA and CDR2 is SQIVND (reference sequence). There are 13 residues in the CDR3. The trim removed 7 bases at V and 6 bases at J, leaving 5 bases unmatched. The CDR3 loop is CASTGTVSGELFF. CDR3 DNA sequence: TGTGCCAGTACCGGGACAGTGTCCGGGGAGCTGTTTTTT.

As DNA, the CDR3 is TGTGCCAGCAGTTGGGGGGAGAGGGCGGGACTCTACGAGCAGTACTTC. Translated, it gives CASSWGERAGLYEQYF. The genes are TRBV6-5 and TRBJ2-7; a weak D match, TRBD2 (6 bases). The germline CDR1 and CDR2 sequences are MNHEY and SVGAGI. V was shortened by 4 bases and J by 3 bases, with 19 bases between the two germline ends. There are 16 residues in the CDR3.

V usage is TRBV5-4 and J usage is TRBJ1-6; 8 positions match TRBD1. Germline V CDR1 and CDR2: SGHNT, YYREEE (reference sequence). This CDR3 is built from 15 residues. J gave up 8 bases and V 5 bases, and 9 bases lay outside the gene matches. The CDR3 nucleotides are TGTGCCAGCAGACCGGACAGGGCCCTTCATTCACCCCTCCACTTT. It yields the protein CASRPDRALHSPLHF.

This chain joins TRBV18 and TRBJ2-5, with TRBD2 matching over 13 bases. CDR3 size: 18 residues. The germline CDR1 and CDR2 sequences are KGHSH and LQKENI. The ends lost 6 bases at V and 0 bases at J; junction bases unmatched: 10. CDR3 sequence reads: CASSGLAGETMYQETQYF. The CDR3 bases are TGTGCCAGCTCTGGACTAGCGGGGGAAACTATGTACCAAGAGACCCAGTACTTC.

The CDR3 here is CAWSVPPWQEGYGYTF. For the CDR3, the DNA is TGTGCCTGGAGTGTACCCCCTTGGCAGGAGGGCTATGGCTACACCTTC. This chain links TRBV30 with TRBJ1-2; D remains unclear. Germline-derived CDR1 and CDR2 are GTSNPN and SVGIG (reference sequence). The CDR3 runs to 16 residues. Trimming shortened V by 0 bases and J by 4 bases, and 18 bases separated the two germline ends.

This rearrangement joins TRBV5-1 to TRBJ1-3; TRBD1 agrees at 9 bases. CDR3 length equals 14 residues. From germline, CDR1 is SGHRS and CDR2 YFSETQ. V trimming: 4 bases; J trimming: 4 bases; junction bases outside the gene matches: 3. This CDR3 reads CASSGQGPGNTIYF. The CDR3 nucleotides read TGCGCCAGCAGCGGACAGGGGCCAGGAAACACCATATATTTT.

The J gene is TRBJ2-3, the V gene TRBV4-3; 8 bases line up with TRBD2. The CDR3 spans 20 residues. Germline V gives CDR1 LGHNA, CDR2 YSLEER. The junction had 14 bases not matched to a gene; V was cut back by 0 bases and J by 0 bases. The CDR3 loop is CASSQDLDSSRGASTDTQYF. The CDR3 DNA reads TGCGCCAGCAGCCAAGATCTTGATTCGTCGCGGGGGGCTAGCACAGATACGCAGTATTTT.

The gene calls are TRBV7-2 and TRBJ1-1, with D tentatively TRBD1 (5 bases). Germline V gene lookup returns CDR1 SGHTA and CDR2 FQGNSA. With 3 bases removed from V and 5 bases from J, the gap between germline ends came to 16 bases. This CDR3 contains 15 residues. The CDR3 nucleotides read TGTGCCAGCAGCTTCCAGGGCCGGTCGTTGACTGAAGCTTTCTTT. Its translation: CASSFQGRSLTEAFF.

This sequence joins TRBV7-3 and TRBJ1-6; 7 bases match TRBD1. Trimming took 6 bases from V and 7 from J; bases not matched to a gene: 15. CDR1 and CDR2 (germline): SGHTA, FQGTGA. The CDR3 totals 17 residues. The chain's CDR3 is CASSSTGDPRLNSPLHF. The CDR3 bases are TGTGCCAGCAGTTCTACAGGGGACCCCCGTTTAAATTCACCCCTCCACTTT.

This rearrangement joins TRBV19 to TRBJ1-2, with no clear D. The V end was cut by 1 base, the J end by 8 bases, with 14 bases between. The CDR3 consists of 14 residues. The germline V gene encodes CDR1 LNHDA and CDR2 SQIVND (reference sequence). As DNA, the CDR3 is TGTGCCAGTAGTATAGCGTTGGGCGCGGGGGGCTACACCTTC. It translates to CASSIALGAGGYTF.

The chain recombines TRBV14 with TRBJ2-2; D remains unclear. Trimming shortened V by 0 bases and J by 1 base, and 18 bases separated the two germline ends. The CDR3 contains 19 residues. CDR1 is SGHDN and CDR2 is FVKESK in the germline V gene. The CDR3 region has the DNA TGTGCCAGCAGCCAAGATAGGCGGATCTTAGTACAGAACACCGGGGAGCTGTTTTTT. This gives the protein CASSQDRRILVQNTGELFF.

This rearrangement joins TRBV19 to TRBJ1-2; D is uncertain. Trimming left V 4 bases short and J 4 bases short, with 10 bases between. This CDR3 has 13 residues. The germline gives CDR1 LNHDA, CDR2 SQIVND (reference sequence). CDR3 protein: CASSKREIYGYTF. CDR3 in DNA: TGTGCCAGTAGTAAACGGGAGATCTATGGCTACACCTTC.